Presented here are 18 T cell receptor beta chains from one specimen sequenced in a study of human T cells and chemical hapten exposure. As to time point: patch test 3, about 24 weeks after DPC sensitization. Regarding treatment: therapeutic diphenylcyclopropenone sensitization with weekly scalp DPC. TCRdb re-called the RACE reads with MiXCR, one entry per CDR3 protein. The repertoire has more than 85,000 distinct CDR3 sequences, less than 40% of them found once; the top ten carry 2.5% to 3%. The sequences come from whole blood, collected in connection with sensitization to the hapten diphenylcyclopropenone (DPC). The source is a middle-aged man with alopecia areata. Some clones in this sample may be carry-over from other donors' samples.

A few counts support this clonotype. The chain is built from TRBV11-3 and TRBJ2-3; 12 bases fit TRBD2. J gave up 5 bases and V 10 bases, and 7 bases lay outside the gene matches. The CDR3 loop spans 14 amino acids. CDR1 SGHNT and CDR2 YENEEA come from the germline V gene. DNA of the CDR3: TGTGCCACCGCTAGCGGGAGGGCCGTAGATACGCAGTATTTT. It yields the protein CATASGRAVDTQYF.

In this sample, this clonotype turned up a few times. The chain is built from TRBV20-1 and TRBJ2-1; possibly TRBD2 for D (6 bases). The CDR3 contains 13 residues. Trimming left V 6 bases short and J 3 bases short, with 12 bases between. CDR1 is DFQATT and CDR2 is SNEGSKA in the germline V gene (reference sequence). CDR3 amino acids: CSAEGRNYNEQFF. CDR3 nucleotides: TGCAGTGCGGAGGGTAGAAACTACAATGAGCAGTTCTTC.

The rearrangement uses TRBV28 and TRBJ2-3, with D tentatively TRBD1 (5 bases). The CDR3 contains 13 residues. Trimming removed 2 bases from V and 9 bases from J, with 12 bases in between. The V gene's germline CDR1 is MDHEN and CDR2 SYDVKM. CDR3 residues: CASSLQGPYTQYF. For the CDR3, the DNA is TGTGCCAGCAGTTTACAGGGTCCGTACACGCAGTATTTT.

This clonotype appeared once. This chain uses TRBV5-1 with TRBJ2-1, with 13 bases lining up with TRBD2. Trimming took 0 bases from V and 9 from J; bases not matched to a gene: 6. The germline V gene encodes CDR1 SGHRS and CDR2 YFSETQ. CDR3 size: 16 residues. CDR3 sequence: CASSLGGLAGVVEQFF. DNA for the CDR3: TGCGCCAGCAGCTTGGGTGGACTAGCGGGAGTTGTTGAGCAGTTCTTC.

The gene calls are TRBV4-3 and TRBJ2-1; D not resolved. CDR1 is LGHNA and CDR2 is YSLEER in the germline V gene. The CDR3 extends over 13 amino acids. The V and J ends lost 0 bases and 9 bases respectively, with 9 bases between them. The CDR3 DNA reads as TGCGCCAGCAGCCAAGATCCGAGGAGTGAGCAGTTCTTC. Protein product: CASSQDPRSEQFF.

Only a few counts were recorded for this clonotype. The chain links TRBV9 to TRBJ1-4; TRBD1 matches at 10 bases. This CDR3 spans 15 amino acids. The V and J ends lost 0 bases and 7 bases, in that order; junction bases with no gene match: 3. Germline V lookup: CDR1 SGDLS, CDR2 YYNGEE. CDR3 amino acids: CASSVAGQGGEKLFF. DNA for the CDR3: TGTGCCAGCAGCGTAGCTGGACAGGGGGGTGAAAAACTGTTTTTT. Full variable domain (rest looked up from reference TRBV9 and TRBJ1-4): DSGVTQTPKHLITATGQRVTLRCSPRSGDLSVYWYQQSLDQGLQFLIQYYNGEERAKGNILERFSAQQFPDLHSELNLSSLELGDSALYFCASSVAGQGGEKLFFGSGTQLSVL.

This clonotype came up a few times. The rearrangement links TRBV7-9 to TRBJ2-2; D is perhaps TRBD2 (5 bases). Germline loops: CDR1 SEHNR, CDR2 FQNEAQ (reference sequence). This CDR3 spans 15 amino acids. V was pared by 1 base and J by 3 bases, with 9 bases between. The CDR3 nucleotides are TGTGCCAGCAGCTTAGAGTGGCGGGACACCGGGGAGCTGTTTTTT. This sequence encodes CASSLEWRDTGELFF.

The chain uses TRBV7-2 and TRBJ2-3; TRBD2 matches 9 bases. The CDR3 length is 18 residues. Germline V gene sequence: CDR1 SGHTA, CDR2 FQGNSA. J gave up 4 bases and V 4 bases, and 15 bases lay outside the gene matches. CDR3 bases: TGTGCCAGCAGCTCCCAAAAAGCGGGAGGAGTCGTTGCAGATACGCAGTATTTT. As protein: CASSSQKAGGVVADTQYF.

A few counts support this clonotype. The V and J genes are TRBV24-1 and TRBJ2-7; 9 nucleotides align to TRBD1. Germline assignment: CDR1 KGHDR and CDR2 SFDVKD. The CDR3 is 14 residues long. V was pared by 4 bases and J by 4 bases, with 4 bases of the junction left unmatched. The CDR3: CATSDSGTGYEQYV. The CDR3 bases are TGTGCCACCAGTGACTCCGGGACAGGGTACGAGCAGTACGTC.

This clonotype occurred a few times. The V gene is TRBV18, the J gene TRBJ2-7; D gene ambiguous. Germline V gives CDR1 KGHSH, CDR2 LQKENI. Between the trimmed V and J ends, which lost 2 bases and 0 bases, there was a span of 2 bases. This CDR3 has 12 residues. The CDR3 region is CASSPSSYEQYF. CDR3 bases: TGTGCCAGCTCACCAAGCTCCTACGAGCAGTACTTC.

This clonotype was detected only a few times. The V call is TRBV20-1, the J call TRBJ2-7; D remains unclear. CDR3 length: 13 residues. Deletions cut 5 bases from V and 6 bases from J, with 17 bases between. The germline CDR1 and CDR2 sequences are DFQATT and SNEGSKA (reference sequence). In DNA, the CDR3 is TGCAGTGCTGGACCCTCCACATGGGGCGAGCAGTACTTC. This codes for CSAGPSTWGEQYF.

The sample holds a few counts of this clonotype. This chain links TRBV6-2 or TRBV6-3 with TRBJ2-3; D is unresolved. The CDR3 length is 15 residues. Trimming stripped 4 bases from V and 1 base from J, with 12 bases between. CDR1 MNHEY and CDR2 SVGEGT come from the germline V gene. The CDR3 loop reads CASSSGLLGTDTQYF. As DNA, the CDR3 is TGTGCCAGCAGTTCTGGCCTCCTAGGCACAGATACGCAGTATTTT.

The rearrangement links TRBV4-3 to TRBJ2-2; 7 nucleotides agree with TRBD1. This CDR3 region has 17 residues. The ends lost 0 bases at V and 0 bases at J; junction bases unmatched: 4. Germline V gene lookup returns CDR1 LGHNA and CDR2 YSLEER. CDR3 amino acids: CASSQEGQAANTGELFF. The CDR3 nucleotides are TGCGCCAGCAGCCAAGAAGGACAGGCCGCGAACACCGGGGAGCTGTTTTTT.

This clonotype was seen a few times. V is TRBV7-9 and J is TRBJ2-5; D perhaps matches TRBD2 (5 bases). Germline assignment: CDR1 SEHNR and CDR2 FQNEAQ (reference sequence). The V and J ends lost 1 base and 0 bases respectively, with 6 bases between them. The CDR3 totals 14 residues. CDR3 in amino acids: CASSLGEYQETQYF. The DNA for the CDR3 is TGTGCCAGCAGCTTAGGGGAGTACCAAGAGACCCAGTACTTC.

In this sample, this clonotype turned up a few times. The chain has TRBV28 and TRBJ2-1, with TRBD1 as a possible D gene (5 bases). Germline-derived CDR1 and CDR2 are MDHEN and SYDVKM. The CDR3 length is 16 residues. Trimming took 4 bases from V and 9 from J, leaving 22 bases between them. The chain's CDR3 is CASSSPLLGASPEQFF. The CDR3 bases are TGTGCCAGCAGTTCCCCGTTGCTAGGGGCATCCCCTGAGCAGTTCTTC.

This clonotype was seen more than once but under ten times. CDR3 region: CASSLQFNSNQPQHF. The CDR3 nucleotides read TGTGCCAGCAGTTTGCAGTTCAATAGCAATCAGCCCCAGCATTTT. The V and J genes are TRBV28 and TRBJ1-5; the D is unclear. Germline V lookup: CDR1 MDHEN, CDR2 SYDVKM. The length of the CDR3 is 15 residues. The V end lost 3 bases, the J end lost 0 bases, and 9 bases lay between the germline ends.

J is TRBJ1-2 and V is TRBV7-2; TRBD1 matches at 10 bases. The CDR3 consists of 13 residues. Germline V lookup: CDR1 SGHTA, CDR2 FQGNSA. Losses at the gene ends were 4 bases for V and 5 bases for J; bases not matched to a gene: 1. The CDR3 bases are TGTGCCAGCAGCTCGGACAGGGGGTATGGCTACACCTTC. This translates into CASSSDRGYGYTF.

This clonotype has more than one count but fewer than ten. The CDR3 DNA reads as TGTGCCAGCAGTTCCCACGGAGTGAACACTGAAGCTTTCTTT. It translates to CASSSHGVNTEAFF. J is TRBJ1-1 and V is TRBV6-2 or TRBV6-3; D not resolved. The CDR3 length is 14 residues. Germline assignment: CDR1 MNHEY and CDR2 SVGEGT. V was pared by 4 bases and J by 0 bases, with 9 bases between.